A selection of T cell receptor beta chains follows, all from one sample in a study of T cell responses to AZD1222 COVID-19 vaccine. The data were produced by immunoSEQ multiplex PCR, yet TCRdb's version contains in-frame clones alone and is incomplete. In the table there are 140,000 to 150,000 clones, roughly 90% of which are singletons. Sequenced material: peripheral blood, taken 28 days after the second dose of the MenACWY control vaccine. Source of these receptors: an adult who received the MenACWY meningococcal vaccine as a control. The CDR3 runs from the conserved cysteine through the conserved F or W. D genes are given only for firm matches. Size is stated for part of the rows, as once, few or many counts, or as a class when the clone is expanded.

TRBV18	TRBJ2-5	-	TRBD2	TGTGCCAGCTCCCCCAAGTCCCAGCGGGGGGGCCAAGAGACCCAGTACTTC	CASSPKSQRGGQETQYF
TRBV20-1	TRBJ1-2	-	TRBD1	TGCAGTGCTAGTCGACAGGGAACTAACTATGGCTACACCTTC	CSASRQGTNYGYTF
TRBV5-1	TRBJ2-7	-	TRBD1	TGCGCCAGCAGCTTGGGCAGGGGGTCTATTTACGAGCAGTACTTC	CASSLGRGSIYEQYF
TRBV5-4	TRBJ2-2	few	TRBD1	TGTGCCAGCAGCTTGTCAGGGGGACGGAACACCGGGGAGCTGTTTTTT	CASSLSGGRNTGELFF
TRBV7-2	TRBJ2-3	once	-	TGTGCCAGCAGCTTCCAGCGGGATACGCAGTATTTT	CASSFQRDTQYF
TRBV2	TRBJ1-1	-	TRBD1	TGTGCCAGCAGTGCACGGACAGGGCCGGTCACTGAAGCTTTCTTT	CASSARTGPVTEAFF
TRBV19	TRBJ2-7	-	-	TGTGCCAGTAGTATAGATGGGGGGACGCGCGAGCAGTACTTC	CASSIDGGTREQYF
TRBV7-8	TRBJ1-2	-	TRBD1	TGTGCCAGCAGCCGGGACAGGGGAAATGGCTACACCTTC	CASSRDRGNGYTF
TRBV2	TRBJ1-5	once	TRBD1	TGTGCCAGCAGTGGGACAGGGAAAAATCAGCCCCAGCATTTT	CASSGTGKNQPQHF
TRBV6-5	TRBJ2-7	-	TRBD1	TGTGCCAGCAGTTACGGGACAGGGGGCCCCTACGAGCAGTACTTC	CASSYGTGGPYEQYF
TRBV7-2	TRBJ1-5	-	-	TGTGCCAGCGCGTCGACAGTCTTTAGCAATCAGCCCCAGCATTTT	CASASTVFSNQPQHF
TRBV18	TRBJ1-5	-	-	TGTGCCAGCTCGACGGGGGATAAGCAGCCCCAGCATTTT	CASSTGDKQPQHF
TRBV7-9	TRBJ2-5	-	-	TGTGCCAGCAGCTATCTTTCGGGGCGCCAAGAGACCCAGTACTTC	CASSYLSGRQETQYF
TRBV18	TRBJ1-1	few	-	TGTGCCAGCTCACCAGCGGAGGGGGCTGAAGCTTTCTTT	CASSPAEGAEAFF
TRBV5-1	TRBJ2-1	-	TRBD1	TGCGCCAGCAGCTCGGGACAGGCCGACTACAATGAGCAGTTCTTC	CASSSGQADYNEQFF
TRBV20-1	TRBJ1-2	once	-	TGCAGTGCTAGTGGGTACGATGGCTACACCTTC	CSASGYDGYTF
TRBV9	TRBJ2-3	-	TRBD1	TGTGCCAGCAGCTCAAATCTCAGGGGGTTCGGGGCAGATACGCAGTATTTT	CASSSNLRGFGADTQYF
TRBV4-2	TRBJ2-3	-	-	TGTGCCAGCAGCCAAGTGGGGAGCACAGATACGCAGTATTTT	CASSQVGSTDTQYF
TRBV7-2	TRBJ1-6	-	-	TGTGCCAGCAGCTTAGCAGGGAGTAATTCACCCCTCCACTTT	CASSLAGSNSPLHF
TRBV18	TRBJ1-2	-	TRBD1	TGTGCCAGCTCACCACCCACGAAGGGGGCGTCTTATGGCTACACCTTC	CASSPPTKGASYGYTF
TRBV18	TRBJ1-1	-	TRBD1	TGTGCCAGCTCACCAAGCACAGGGGGTGCTAACACTGAAGCTTTCTTT	CASSPSTGGANTEAFF
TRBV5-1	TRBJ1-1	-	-	TGCGCCAGCAGCCCAGGGCCGGGGAGTACTGAAGCTTTCTTT	CASSPGPGSTEAFF
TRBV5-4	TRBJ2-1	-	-	TGTGCCAGCAGCGATTCTGGAGGAGACAATGAGCAGTTCTTC	CASSDSGGDNEQFF
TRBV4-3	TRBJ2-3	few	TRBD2	TGCGCCAGCAGCCAACTTCCACTAGCGGGAGTTACAGATACGCAGTATTTT	CASSQLPLAGVTDTQYF
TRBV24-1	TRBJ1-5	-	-	TGTGCCACCAGTGAACGGATGGGTCAGCCCCAGCATTTT	CATSERMGQPQHF
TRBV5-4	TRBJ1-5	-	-	TGTGCCAGCAGCTCCGGGGGGGGAAATAGCAATCAGCCCCAGCATTTT	CASSSGGGNSNQPQHF
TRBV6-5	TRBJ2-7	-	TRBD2	TGTGCCAGCAGTTTACACGGGGGGGCGCCCGAGCAGTACTTC	CASSLHGGAPEQYF
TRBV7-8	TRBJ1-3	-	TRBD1	TGTGCCAGCAGCTCCAGACAGGGGGTGAGCGGAAACACCATATATTTT	CASSSRQGVSGNTIYF
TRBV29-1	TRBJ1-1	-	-	TGCAGCGTCGCTTTTGTGGGCGAGAACACTGAAGCTTTCTTT	CSVAFVGENTEAFF
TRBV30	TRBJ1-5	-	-	TGTGCCTGGAACCATCCTGACAGCCGCAATCAGCCCCAGCATTTT	CAWNHPDSRNQPQHF
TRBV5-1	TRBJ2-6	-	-	TGCGCCAGCAGCTCGCAGGTGGGGGCCAACGTCCTGACTTTC	CASSSQVGANVLTF
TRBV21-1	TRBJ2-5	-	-	TGTGCCAGCAGCAAAATTGGCGGGGAAGAGACCCAGTACTTC	CASSKIGGEETQYF
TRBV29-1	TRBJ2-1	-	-	TGCAGCGTTGGCCAGATAAACAATGAGCAGTTCTTC	CSVGQINNEQFF
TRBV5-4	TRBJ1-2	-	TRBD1	TGTGCCAGCAGCTTTGACCAAGGGGGCCCCCCAGGAGACTACACCTTC	CASSFDQGGPPGDYTF
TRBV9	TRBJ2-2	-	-	TGTGCCAGCACCCCTCGGTCGGTAGCCGGGGCCGGGGAGCTGTTTTTT	CASTPRSVAGAGELFF
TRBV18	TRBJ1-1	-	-	TGTGCCAGCTCACCACTGGGGGCGACTAACACTGAAGCTTTCTTT	CASSPLGATNTEAFF
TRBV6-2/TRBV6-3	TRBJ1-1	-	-	TGTGCCAGCAGTTTCGTCCGTCTCAGAGGCCGTTCTGAAGCTTTCTTT	CASSFVRLRGRSEAFF
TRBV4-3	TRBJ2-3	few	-	TGCGCCAGCAGCCAAGTATTGGCCGCGAATACGCAGTATTTT	CASSQVLAANTQYF
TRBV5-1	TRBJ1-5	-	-	TGCGCCAGCAGCTTGTACGGGGATAGCAATCAGCCCCAGCATTTT	CASSLYGDSNQPQHF
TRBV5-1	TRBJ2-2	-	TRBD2	TGCGCCAGCAGCCCGCGCCGGGACTACAACACCGGGGAGCTGTTTTTT	CASSPRRDYNTGELFF
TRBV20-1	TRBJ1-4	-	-	TGCAGTGCTAGTGACGGTACCACGGGTGAAAAACTGTTTTTT	CSASDGTTGEKLFF
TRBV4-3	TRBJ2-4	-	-	TGCGCCAGCAGCCCAACAGGGTTTCTAGCCAAAAACATTCAGTACTTC	CASSPTGFLAKNIQYF